A selection of T cell receptor beta chains follows, all from one sample in a study of shared clonotypes between healthy human individuals. Assay: immunoSEQ multiplex PCR; the TCRdb copy retains only in-frame clones and omits some. Here the sample spans more than 2,000,000 clones, 90% to 95% being singletons. Sequences were obtained from naive CD4+ T cells from PBMCs. These receptors came from a man aged 18 to 30 in good health. Some clones in this sample may be carry-over from other donors' samples. Each CDR3 is given without its conserved first and last residue. A D gene is named only where the DNA matches it firmly.

v_gene	j_gene	d_gene	CDR3aa
TRBV6-1	TRBJ2-5	TRBD2	ASSEPGLAGEETQY
TRBV2	TRBJ1-2	-	ASSERTGLSGYT
TRBV5-1	TRBJ2-1	-	ASSLMFSYNEQF
TRBV28	TRBJ1-2	-	ASSYRVDYGYT
TRBV5-4	TRBJ2-3	TRBD1	ASSIGGGMTDTQY
TRBV6-6	TRBJ2-3	-	ASSSYTYTQY
TRBV5-1	TRBJ2-1	-	ASSFAVSSYNEQF
TRBV6-5	TRBJ1-2	-	ASTTANYGYT
TRBV6-5	TRBJ2-1	-	ASSYWGGSYNEQF
TRBV6-5	TRBJ1-3	-	ASARDSGNTIY
TRBV28	TRBJ2-7	-	ASSFVRILREQY
TRBV19	TRBJ1-5	-	ASSGRDNQPQH
TRBV10-3	TRBJ2-1	TRBD2	AITSGRSYNEQF
TRBV2	TRBJ2-7	-	AIRQSLSSYEQY
TRBV7-3	TRBJ2-3	-	ASSSQGTSTDTQY
TRBV27	TRBJ1-2	-	ASSFRNYYGYT
TRBV9	TRBJ1-3	-	ASSAYRASGNTIY
TRBV30	TRBJ1-5	-	AWRGMGGNQPQH
TRBV18	TRBJ2-5	-	ASSLTRRETQY
TRBV5-4	TRBJ1-4	TRBD1	ASSRDRSNEKLF
TRBV18	TRBJ1-4	-	ASSPQWDTSEKLF
TRBV5-6	TRBJ2-7	-	ASSLSTTNYEQY
TRBV9	TRBJ2-2	-	ASSPAAGELF
TRBV9	TRBJ2-3	TRBD1	ASSVTGPDTQY
TRBV10-3	TRBJ2-7	TRBD1	AITGGGEQY
TRBV29-1	TRBJ1-5	-	SVTVGGANQPQH